These T cell receptor beta chains were read from a single sample in a study of T cells after yellow fever vaccination. Via MiXCR, TCRdb re-called the 5' RACE reads, giving one row per CDR3 protein. The data hold roughly 350,000 distinct CDR3 sequences, with 4.1% observed a single time. This specimen was PBMCs, taken 5 days after the yellow fever booster vaccination. These receptors originate from a man younger than 35 who received the YFV17D yellow fever vaccine. Each CDR3 is given with its conserved first and last residue. Each record gives: D gene, clone size, V gene, J gene, CDR3 DNA, CDR3 protein. A D gene is named only where the DNA matches it firmly. Expanded clones get a size class; other rows say once, few or many, or leave the size out.

d_gene: TRBD1
abundance: .
v_gene: TRBV20-1
j_gene: TRBJ2-3
CDR3nt: TGCAGTTCCTGGACCCGGGACAGGGGCACAGATACGCAGTATTTT
CDR3aa: CSSWTRDRGTDTQYF

d_gene: .
abundance: .
v_gene: TRBV24-1
j_gene: TRBJ2-4
CDR3nt: TGTGCCACCAGTATAGCCAAAAACATTCAGTACTTC
CDR3aa: CATSIAKNIQYF

d_gene: TRBD1
abundance: many
v_gene: TRBV20-1
j_gene: TRBJ1-5
CDR3nt: TGCAGTGCCCCAGGGGGTAACAATCAGCCCCAGCATTTT
CDR3aa: CSAPGGNNQPQHF

d_gene: TRBD2
abundance: many
v_gene: TRBV24-1
j_gene: TRBJ2-5
CDR3nt: TGTGCCACCAGCCCCGGGACTAGCGGGGATTCGGAGACCCAGTACTTC
CDR3aa: CATSPGTSGDSETQYF

d_gene: TRBD1
abundance: .
v_gene: TRBV4-3
j_gene: TRBJ1-2
CDR3nt: TGCGCCAGCAGCCAAGCAACAGGGGACAGCTATGGCTACACCTTC
CDR3aa: CASSQATGDSYGYTF

d_gene: .
abundance: .
v_gene: TRBV11-2
j_gene: TRBJ1-1
CDR3nt: TGTGCCAGCAGCTTAGTACCAGATGAAGCTTTCTTT
CDR3aa: CASSLVPDEAFF

d_gene: TRBD1
abundance: many
v_gene: TRBV20-1
j_gene: TRBJ1-2
CDR3nt: TGCAGTTGTGCGCACAGGGGGCGTCCGTATGGCTACACCTTC
CDR3aa: CSCAHRGRPYGYTF

d_gene: .
abundance: .
v_gene: TRBV6-5
j_gene: TRBJ2-7
CDR3nt: TGTGCCAGCTTGAGTCCCATCTCCTACGAGCAGTACTTC
CDR3aa: CASLSPISYEQYF

d_gene: TRBD1
abundance: .
v_gene: TRBV6-5
j_gene: TRBJ1-3
CDR3nt: TGTGCCAGCAGTTACTCAAGAGGGACAGGGGGTTTTGGAAACACCATATATTTT
CDR3aa: CASSYSRGTGGFGNTIYF

d_gene: .
abundance: many
v_gene: TRBV28
j_gene: TRBJ2-3
CDR3nt: TGTGCCAGCAGTTCTGACGGACCGGGCACAGATACGCAGTATTTT
CDR3aa: CASSSDGPGTDTQYF

d_gene: TRBD1
abundance: many
v_gene: TRBV29-1
j_gene: TRBJ2-5
CDR3nt: TGCAGCGTTGGACCTCCGGGACAGGGTTTCGGGGAGACCCAGTACTTC
CDR3aa: CSVGPPGQGFGETQYF

d_gene: .
abundance: few
v_gene: TRBV7-3
j_gene: TRBJ2-2
CDR3nt: TGTGCCAGCGACCTCGGGCGGTGGACGGGAGAGCTGTTTTTT
CDR3aa: CASDLGRWTGELFF

d_gene: .
abundance: few
v_gene: TRBV5-4
j_gene: TRBJ1-6
CDR3nt: TGTGCCAGCAGCCCGGACGGAAGTAATTCACCCCTCCACTTT
CDR3aa: CASSPDGSNSPLHF

d_gene: .
abundance: few
v_gene: TRBV20-1
j_gene: TRBJ2-7
CDR3nt: TGCAGTGCTAGAGATACAGGGCCGTACTCCTACGAGCAGTACTTC
CDR3aa: CSARDTGPYSYEQYF

d_gene: .
abundance: few
v_gene: TRBV12-3/TRBV12-4
j_gene: TRBJ2-5
CDR3nt: TGTGCCAGCAGTTCGGAGGGCAAAGAGACCCAGTACTTC
CDR3aa: CASSSEGKETQYF

d_gene: .
abundance: .
v_gene: TRBV9
j_gene: TRBJ2-4
CDR3nt: TGTGCCAGCAGCGTAGATGCGGGATTAGCCAAAAACATTCAGTACTTC
CDR3aa: CASSVDAGLAKNIQYF

d_gene: TRBD1
abundance: .
v_gene: TRBV11-2
j_gene: TRBJ2-6
CDR3nt: TGTGCCAGCAGTTTAGGGTTATACAGGGGCCAGGTCTACTCTGGGGCCAACGTCCTGACTTTC
CDR3aa: CASSLGLYRGQVYSGANVLTF

d_gene: TRBD1
abundance: many
v_gene: TRBV29-1
j_gene: TRBJ2-2
CDR3nt: TGCAGCGGGCTGGGACAGGAGAACACCGGGGAGCTGTTTTTT
CDR3aa: CSGLGQENTGELFF

d_gene: TRBD1
abundance: .
v_gene: TRBV10-3
j_gene: TRBJ1-2
CDR3nt: TGTGCCATCAGTGAGGGGGACAGGGGCTATGGCTACACCTTC
CDR3aa: CAISEGDRGYGYTF

d_gene: .
abundance: few
v_gene: TRBV5-1
j_gene: TRBJ2-2
CDR3nt: TGCGCCAGCAGCTTCCTAACCCCCACCGGGGAGCTGTTTTTT
CDR3aa: CASSFLTPTGELFF

d_gene: TRBD1
abundance: many
v_gene: TRBV27
j_gene: TRBJ1-5
CDR3nt: TGTGCCAGCAGTTTTGGACAGGGCAATCAGCCCCAGCATTTT
CDR3aa: CASSFGQGNQPQHF

d_gene: .
abundance: many
v_gene: TRBV4-3
j_gene: TRBJ2-6
CDR3nt: TGCGCCAGCAGCCAAGGAAATGGGGCCAACGTCCTGACTTTC
CDR3aa: CASSQGNGANVLTF

d_gene: .
abundance: .
v_gene: TRBV7-9
j_gene: TRBJ1-5
CDR3nt: TGTGCCAGCAGCTTTATGGAGGGGCAGCCCCAGCATTTT
CDR3aa: CASSFMEGQPQHF

d_gene: .
abundance: .
v_gene: TRBV20-1
j_gene: TRBJ2-3
CDR3nt: TGCAGTGCCCTACGGTTAGATTTTCAGGATACGCAGTATTTT
CDR3aa: CSALRLDFQDTQYF

d_gene: TRBD2
abundance: .
v_gene: TRBV20-1
j_gene: TRBJ2-2
CDR3nt: TGCAGTGCTAGAGATCGCGGGGGGGATTCAACCGGGGAGCTGTTTTTT
CDR3aa: CSARDRGGDSTGELFF

d_gene: TRBD1
abundance: .
v_gene: TRBV7-2
j_gene: TRBJ2-6
CDR3nt: TGTGCCAGCAGCTTAGGACAGGGGCGCTGGGGTGGGGCCAACGTCCTGACTTTC
CDR3aa: CASSLGQGRWGGANVLTF

d_gene: .
abundance: few
v_gene: TRBV4-1
j_gene: TRBJ2-2
CDR3nt: TGCGCCAGCAGCCGCCGACAGGGGGCTCTAGCGGGGGAAAACACCGGGGAGCTGTTTTTT
CDR3aa: CASSRRQGALAGENTGELFF

d_gene: .
abundance: few
v_gene: TRBV15
j_gene: TRBJ1-1
CDR3nt: TGTGCCACCAGCAGGGGAAGAGAAGCTAGTAACACTGAAGCTTTCTTT
CDR3aa: CATSRGREASNTEAFF

d_gene: .
abundance: .
v_gene: TRBV12-2
j_gene: TRBJ1-5
CDR3nt: TGTGCAAGTCGCCCAAACCCGGCGTGGCGGGTATGGAATAGCACGCTTTATAGCAATCAGCCCCAGCATTTT
CDR3aa: CASRPNPAWRVWNSTLYSNQPQHF

d_gene: .
abundance: .
v_gene: TRBV3-1
j_gene: TRBJ1-1
CDR3nt: TGTGCCAGCAGCCAAGGGAAAGGGTGGAACACTGAAGCTTTCTTT
CDR3aa: CASSQGKGWNTEAFF

d_gene: .
abundance: .
v_gene: TRBV7-9
j_gene: TRBJ2-2
CDR3nt: TGTGCCAGCAGCCAAAAGAACACCGGGGAGCTGTTTTTT
CDR3aa: CASSQKNTGELFF

d_gene: .
abundance: few
v_gene: TRBV6-1
j_gene: TRBJ1-1
CDR3nt: TGTGCCAGCAGTGACAGGGTCTACACTGAAGCTTTCTTT
CDR3aa: CASSDRVYTEAFF

d_gene: .
abundance: few
v_gene: TRBV27
j_gene: TRBJ2-7
CDR3nt: TGTGCCAGCAGTTTAGGTAGGGGGTACGAGCAGTACTTC
CDR3aa: CASSLGRGYEQYF

d_gene: .
abundance: few
v_gene: TRBV5-6
j_gene: TRBJ2-2
CDR3nt: TGTGCCAGCAGCTTGGACGTCAGGGCGGGCACCGGGGAGCTGTTTTTT
CDR3aa: CASSLDVRAGTGELFF

d_gene: .
abundance: .
v_gene: TRBV5-1
j_gene: TRBJ2-5
CDR3nt: TGCGCCAGCAGCCCGGAGGCACAAGAGACCCAGTACTTC
CDR3aa: CASSPEAQETQYF

d_gene: TRBD2
abundance: .
v_gene: TRBV7-2
j_gene: TRBJ2-5
CDR3nt: TGTGCCAGCAGCTTATACGCTAGCGGGGCCCAAGAGACCCAGTACTTC
CDR3aa: CASSLYASGAQETQYF

d_gene: .
abundance: many
v_gene: TRBV12-3/TRBV12-4
j_gene: TRBJ1-5
CDR3nt: TGTGCCAGCAGTTTTCGGGATAGCAATCAGCCCCAGCATTTT
CDR3aa: CASSFRDSNQPQHF

d_gene: .
abundance: many
v_gene: TRBV7-2
j_gene: TRBJ2-5
CDR3nt: TGTGCCAGCAGCTTTCAGGCGGTGACGATGTTAGAGACCCAGTACTTC
CDR3aa: CASSFQAVTMLETQYF

d_gene: TRBD2
abundance: many
v_gene: TRBV7-8
j_gene: TRBJ2-3
CDR3nt: TGTGCCAGCAGCTTAGGGCGGGGGGGCCGGACAGATACGCAGTATTTT
CDR3aa: CASSLGRGGRTDTQYF

d_gene: .
abundance: few
v_gene: TRBV5-4
j_gene: TRBJ2-5
CDR3nt: TGTGCCAGCAGCTTGGCCTCGGTAGAAGAGACCCAGTACTTC
CDR3aa: CASSLASVEETQYF

d_gene: .
abundance: .
v_gene: TRBV7-2
j_gene: TRBJ1-3
CDR3nt: TGTGCCAGCAGCTCTACGCCTAGGCCTGGAAACACCATATATTTT
CDR3aa: CASSSTPRPGNTIYF

d_gene: .
abundance: few
v_gene: TRBV9
j_gene: TRBJ1-2
CDR3nt: TGTGCCAGCAGCGTAGGGGACAATGGCTACACCTTC
CDR3aa: CASSVGDNGYTF

d_gene: TRBD2
abundance: .
v_gene: TRBV7-6
j_gene: TRBJ2-3
CDR3nt: TGTGCCAGCAGCTTACTGAGCGGGGGGCCCACAGATACGCAGTATTTT
CDR3aa: CASSLLSGGPTDTQYF

d_gene: .
abundance: few
v_gene: TRBV6-6
j_gene: TRBJ1-6
CDR3nt: TGTGCCAGCAGCCGGAGTTCGGCGAATTCACCCCTCCACTTT
CDR3aa: CASSRSSANSPLHF

d_gene: .
abundance: .
v_gene: TRBV5-1
j_gene: TRBJ1-1
CDR3nt: TGCGCCAGCAGCTTGGTGGGGTATTTGAACACTGAAGCTTTCTTT
CDR3aa: CASSLVGYLNTEAFF

d_gene: .
abundance: few
v_gene: TRBV3-1
j_gene: TRBJ1-1
CDR3nt: TGTGCCAGCAGCCCTAACCTGGACGGGAACACTGAAGCTTTCTTT
CDR3aa: CASSPNLDGNTEAFF

d_gene: TRBD1
abundance: .
v_gene: TRBV7-2
j_gene: TRBJ2-7
CDR3nt: TGTGCCAGCAGCGCTTCGACAGGGGGCATCTACGAGCAGTACTTC
CDR3aa: CASSASTGGIYEQYF

d_gene: TRBD1
abundance: .
v_gene: TRBV25-1
j_gene: TRBJ1-3
CDR3nt: TGTGCCAGCAGCGAAGGACAGGGCCCCTCTGGAAACACCATATATTTT
CDR3aa: CASSEGQGPSGNTIYF

d_gene: .
abundance: many
v_gene: TRBV7-8
j_gene: TRBJ2-3
CDR3nt: TGTGCCAGCAGCCCGAGCGGGCCCTACCATATGGCGCAGTATTTT
CDR3aa: CASSPSGPYHMAQYF